The 5 T cell receptor beta chains below all came from one sample that was sequenced in a study of T-cell reconstitution after alpha-beta-depleted transplantation in children. Preparing the TCRbeta library involved the use of unique molecular identifiers. TCRdb independently ran MiXCR on the PCR reads; one entry per CDR3 protein. The sample includes 170,000 or so distinct CDR3 sequences, about 6.3% of them seen just once. This sample comprised PBMCs from the stem cell graft donor, obtained from the stem cell graft. These receptors were obtained from a human donor who donated a stem cell graft to a child with Wiskott-Aldrich syndrome.

Ten or more counts support this clonotype. The V call is TRBV5-5, the J call TRBJ2-4; D is unclear. This CDR3 contains 15 residues. Trimming took 0 bases from V and 2 from J, leaving 9 bases between them. Germline V CDR1 and CDR2: SGHKS, YYEKEE (reference sequence). For the CDR3, the DNA is TGTGCCAGCAGCTTGGTTGGGGTCCCCAAAAACATTCAGTACTTC. Translating it yields CASSLVGVPKNIQYF.

This clonotype was detected ten times or more. V usage is TRBV15 and J usage is TRBJ2-7, with D maybe TRBD2 (7 bases). Between the trimmed V and J ends, which lost 0 bases and 2 bases, there was a span of 11 bases. This CDR3 region has 15 residues. Germline assignment: CDR1 LNHNV and CDR2 YYDKDF (reference sequence). CDR3 sequence: CATSRDFGGPYEQYF. The CDR3 coding sequence is TGTGCCACCAGCAGAGATTTCGGGGGGCCCTACGAGCAGTACTTC.

The J gene is TRBJ2-3, the V gene TRBV20-1, with 10 bases aligning to TRBD2. The CDR3 runs 15 residues. Germline V gene sequence: CDR1 DFQATT, CDR2 SNEGSKA (reference sequence). The J segment lost 3 bases and the V segment lost 3 bases, leaving 6 bases of the junction unmatched. The CDR3 region has the DNA TGCAGTGCTAGTATCCTAGCGGGAGATACAGATACGCAGTATTTT. Protein product: CSASILAGDTDTQYF.

This clonotype was seen at least ten times. The CDR3 region has the DNA TGTGCCAGCAGCACGGGACTAGCGGACACAGATACGCAGTATTTT. Amino acids: CASSTGLADTDTQYF. The chain recombines TRBV27 with TRBJ2-3; TRBD2 agrees at 11 bases. With V trimmed by 6 bases and J by 2 bases, 4 bases remained unmatched. CDR1 and CDR2 from the germline V gene are MNHEY and SMNVEV (reference sequence). The CDR3 loop spans 15 amino acids.

This clonotype was detected many times. The chain is built from TRBV5-1 and TRBJ2-1; D might be TRBD1 or TRBD2, each matching 7 bases. This CDR3 spans 16 amino acids. The V end lost 0 bases, the J end lost 8 bases, and 18 bases lay between the germline ends. Germline loops: CDR1 SGHRS, CDR2 YFSETQ. The CDR3 region is CASSLVDRAGVYEQFF. CDR3 nucleotide sequence: TGCGCCAGCAGCTTGGTCGACAGGGCGGGGGTCTATGAGCAGTTCTTC.